These T cell receptor beta chains were read from a single sample in a study of blood T cell repertoires in COVID-19. Sequencing was performed with immunoSEQ multiplex PCR; in TCRdb, only in-frame clones are kept and a portion is missing. The sample carries about 45,000 clones, roughly 63% recorded once. The material sequenced was peripheral blood. The receptors originated from a man of 80 years or more with acute or convalescent COVID-19. The CDR3 runs from the conserved cysteine through the conserved F or W. A D gene is named only where the DNA matches it firmly. Only part of the rows carry a size: once, few, many, or a class if the clone is expanded.

V: TRBV5-1; D: TRBD2; size: few; J: TRBJ2-1; DNA: TGCGCCAGCAGCTTGGAGCTAGCGGGTGGTCCGCAGTTCTTC; CDR3: CASSLELAGGPQFF
V: TRBV18; D: NA; size: NA; J: TRBJ1-5; DNA: TGTGCCAGCTCACTCACCGACCGGGATCAGCCCCAGCATTTT; CDR3: CASSLTDRDQPQHF
V: TRBV18; D: NA; size: NA; J: TRBJ1-1; DNA: TGTGCCAGCTCACCCCGGGAGACTAAGAACACTGAAGCTTTCTTT; CDR3: CASSPRETKNTEAFF
V: TRBV6-2/TRBV6-3; D: NA; size: NA; J: TRBJ2-3; DNA: TGTGCCAGCAGCCAGGAGGTGCGTTGGCCAGATACGCAGTATTTT; CDR3: CASSQEVRWPDTQYF
V: TRBV7-2; D: NA; size: few; J: TRBJ2-7; DNA: TGTGCCAGCAGCGATCGCCTCTCGAGCTCCTACGAGCAGTACTTC; CDR3: CASSDRLSSSYEQYF
V: TRBV3-1/TRBV3-2; D: NA; size: NA; J: TRBJ2-7; DNA: TGTGCCAGCAGCCAAGGAAGGGGCTACGAGCAGTACTTC; CDR3: CASSQGRGYEQYF
V: TRBV5-4; D: NA; size: few; J: TRBJ1-1; DNA: TGTGCCAGCAGCTTGGATGGAGGGCGGAACACTGAAGCTTTCTTT; CDR3: CASSLDGGRNTEAFF
V: TRBV13; D: TRBD2; size: NA; J: TRBJ2-7; DNA: TGTGCCAGCAGCGAACTAGCGAGCACCTACGAGCAGTACTTC; CDR3: CASSELASTYEQYF
V: TRBV7-8; D: NA; size: once; J: TRBJ1-1; DNA: TGTGCCAGCAGCTTGGGGGGGGTCGCCACTGAAGCTTTCTTT; CDR3: CASSLGGVATEAFF
V: TRBV24-1; D: NA; size: few; J: TRBJ1-1; DNA: TGTGCCCCGAGCAAGCGGACTGAAGCTTTCTTT; CDR3: CAPSKRTEAFF
V: TRBV7-8; D: NA; size: few; J: TRBJ2-2; DNA: TGTGCCAGCAGCCCGGTCGGGGACACCGGGGAGCTGTTTTTT; CDR3: CASSPVGDTGELFF
V: TRBV18; D: NA; size: NA; J: TRBJ2-7; DNA: TGTGCCAGCTCACCTGGGCAGCTCCTTTCCTACGAGCAGTACTTC; CDR3: CASSPGQLLSYEQYF
V: TRBV5-1; D: NA; size: NA; J: TRBJ2-7; DNA: TGCGCCAGCAGGCCCGTGGCAGGGATCTACGAGCAGTACTTT; CDR3: CASRPVAGIYEQYF
V: TRBV5-4; D: TRBD2; size: NA; J: TRBJ2-3; DNA: TGTGCCAGCACCCCCGGAACTAGCGGTCGAGGTGATACGCAGTATTTT; CDR3: CASTPGTSGRGDTQYF
V: TRBV3-1/TRBV3-2; D: TRBD2; size: NA; J: TRBJ2-1; DNA: TGTGCCAGCAGCCAAGATCCGGCTAGCGGGGGGCAGAATGAGCAGTTCTTC; CDR3: CASSQDPASGGQNEQFF
V: TRBV7-9; D: NA; size: few; J: TRBJ1-5; DNA: TGTGCCAGCAGCTACGACAGTAGCAATCAGCCCCAGCATTTT; CDR3: CASSYDSSNQPQHF
V: TRBV20-1; D: NA; size: NA; J: TRBJ1-1; DNA: TGCAGTGCTAACCGGGACACCGAAGCTTTCTTT; CDR3: CSANRDTEAFF
V: TRBV5-5; D: NA; size: NA; J: TRBJ2-1; DNA: TGTGCCAGCAGTGCCCCTCTAGCCCTTGGCTCCTACAATGAGCAGTTCTTC; CDR3: CASSAPLALGSYNEQFF
V: TRBV5-6; D: TRBD1; size: few; J: TRBJ1-4; DNA: TGTGCCAGCAGCTACGGCAGGGGGCGGACTAATGAAAAACTGTTTTTT; CDR3: CASSYGRGRTNEKLFF
V: TRBV3-1/TRBV3-2; D: TRBD1; size: NA; J: TRBJ2-3; DNA: TGTGCCAGCAGCCCGACAGGGGTTAAGCAGTATTTT; CDR3: CASSPTGVKQYF
V: TRBV11-3; D: TRBD1; size: NA; J: TRBJ2-2; DNA: TGTGCCAGCAGCTCTGACGGGGGTCGGACAGGGGAGTCCGGGGAGCTGTTTTTT; CDR3: CASSSDGGRTGESGELFF
V: TRBV28; D: TRBD1; size: NA; J: TRBJ1-5; DNA: TGTGCCAGCAGTTGGAGGACAGGGATTCAGCCCCAGCATTTT; CDR3: CASSWRTGIQPQHF
V: TRBV18; D: NA; size: NA; J: TRBJ1-2; DNA: TGTGCCAGCTCACCAATGGAGCGGGCGTATGGCTACACCTTC; CDR3: CASSPMERAYGYTF
V: TRBV6-2/TRBV6-3; D: TRBD2; size: NA; J: TRBJ2-7; DNA: TGTGCCAGCAGTTACTCGGGAGGGGATCAGCAGTACTTC; CDR3: CASSYSGGDQQYF
V: TRBV6-5; D: NA; size: NA; J: TRBJ2-2; DNA: TGTGCCAGCAACAGACCAGGGTCCCGGGGGGAGCTGTTTTTT; CDR3: CASNRPGSRGELFF
V: TRBV7-2; D: TRBD1; size: NA; J: TRBJ1-2; DNA: TGTGCCAGCAGCGGGGACAGCTATGGCTACACCTTC; CDR3: CASSGDSYGYTF
V: TRBV19; D: NA; size: NA; J: TRBJ2-7; DNA: TGTGCCAGTAGGGACAGCGTCTACGAGCAGTACTTC; CDR3: CASRDSVYEQYF
V: TRBV28; D: TRBD2; size: NA; J: TRBJ2-7; DNA: TGTGCCAGCAGCGATCCGGGACTAGCGGGAGGGTACGAGCAGTACTTC; CDR3: CASSDPGLAGGYEQYF
V: TRBV30; D: TRBD1; size: NA; J: TRBJ1-1; DNA: TGTGCCTGGCAGGGGGAGATAAACACTGAAGCTTTCTTT; CDR3: CAWQGEINTEAFF
V: TRBV29-1; D: NA; size: NA; J: TRBJ2-7; DNA: TGCAGCGTTCGTGAGTCTTACGAGCAGTACTTC; CDR3: CSVRESYEQYF
V: TRBV7-9; D: NA; size: few; J: TRBJ1-2; DNA: TGTGCCAGCAGCTTAGGGCGGGCGTCCCATGGCTACACCTTC; CDR3: CASSLGRASHGYTF
V: TRBV6-5; D: NA; size: few; J: TRBJ1-5; DNA: TGTGCCAGCAGTTACAACGGGAACAATCAGCCCCAGCATTTT; CDR3: CASSYNGNNQPQHF
V: TRBV7-9; D: NA; size: NA; J: TRBJ2-3; DNA: TGTGCCAGCAGCTTAGGGGGGCCTAGCACAGATACGCAGTATTTT; CDR3: CASSLGGPSTDTQYF
V: TRBV9; D: TRBD2; size: NA; J: TRBJ2-7; DNA: TGTGCCAGCAGCGTTGGGGAGGGAACCGAGCAGTACTTC; CDR3: CASSVGEGTEQYF
V: TRBV19; D: NA; size: NA; J: TRBJ2-7; DNA: TGTGCCAGTAGTATACGGGGAAGAGGGACTTCCCGCTCCTACGAGCAGTACTTC; CDR3: CASSIRGRGTSRSYEQYF
V: TRBV3-1/TRBV3-2; D: TRBD1; size: NA; J: TRBJ1-1; DNA: TGTGCCAGCAGCCAACGGGACAGAGAAGCTTTCTTT; CDR3: CASSQRDREAFF
V: TRBV7-6; D: NA; size: NA; J: TRBJ1-3; DNA: TGTGCCAGCAGCTTCAGGGAATCTGGAAACACCATATATTTT; CDR3: CASSFRESGNTIYF